The rows below give T cell receptor beta chains drawn from one sample of a study of cytomegalovirus exposure and HLA in healthy donors. Sequenced by immunoSEQ multiplex PCR; TCRdb stores in-frame clones only, minus some. There are about 160,000 clones in the sample; nearly 80% occur only once, and approximately 3% lies in the top ten. Sequencing input: PBMCs. Every receptor here comes from a woman aged 40 to 50 in good health and CMV-seronegative. Each CDR3 is given with its conserved first and last residue. D genes are given only for firm matches. Not every row has a clone size; where given, it reads once, few, many or a size class.

NA	TRBD2	TRBJ2-5	TRBV5-1	TGCGCCAGCAGCCCGGGGGGGCTGGTCCAAGAGACCCAGTACTTC	CASSPGGLVQETQYF
few	TRBD1	TRBJ1-2	TRBV6-1	TGTGCCAGCAGGGACAGGGGAATCTACACCTTC	CASRDRGIYTF
NA	NA	TRBJ1-2	TRBV29-1	TGCAGCGTCCGCAGGGAAAACTATGGCTACACCTTC	CSVRRENYGYTF
NA	TRBD1	TRBJ1-2	TRBV29-1	TGCAGCGTTGAAGAACAGGGGCCTACTAACTATGGCTACACCTTC	CSVEEQGPTNYGYTF
NA	NA	TRBJ2-3	TRBV28	TGTGCCAGCAGTTTCTTAAACTCGGGGGCAGATACGCAGTATTTT	CASSFLNSGADTQYF
NA	NA	TRBJ1-2	TRBV5-4	TGTGCCAGCAGCAGCCAGACATCTACAGGCAGCCATGGCTACACCTTC	CASSSQTSTGSHGYTF
once	NA	TRBJ2-1	TRBV5-1	TGCGCCAGCAGCTCTCTCCAGCGGGCGGGGGAGCAGTTCTTC	CASSSLQRAGEQFF
NA	NA	TRBJ2-4	TRBV5-6	TGTGCCAGCAGCTCGGGAACACCTCTAGCCAAAAACATTCAGTACTTC	CASSSGTPLAKNIQYF
NA	NA	TRBJ1-1	TRBV6-1	TGTGCCAGCAGTGCCTACAGGGCCCAAAACACTGAAGCTTTCTTT	CASSAYRAQNTEAFF
once	NA	TRBJ1-3	TRBV5-6	TGTGCCAGCAGCTCCTTCGGTCGCTCAGGATTCTCTGGAAACACCATATATTTT	CASSSFGRSGFSGNTIYF
NA	NA	TRBJ1-6	TRBV7-9	TGTGCCAGCAGCTTACCAGGGCGGACCAATTCACCCCTCCACTTT	CASSLPGRTNSPLHF
NA	NA	TRBJ2-7	TRBV5-1	TGCGCCAGCAGCGCCGTAGGAGGGGTCCCCTACGAGCAGTACTTC	CASSAVGGVPYEQYF
NA	NA	TRBJ2-1	TRBV18	TGTGCCAGCTCACCACCGGGAGGCGATGAGCAGTTCTTC	CASSPPGGDEQFF
once	NA	TRBJ1-3	TRBV5-1	TGCGCCAGCACCACAGGACCGCGGGGCACCATATATTTT	CASTTGPRGTIYF
NA	TRBD1	TRBJ2-2	TRBV5-6	TGTGCCAGCAGCCCGGACAGGAGATACACCGGGGAGCTGTTTTTT	CASSPDRRYTGELFF
NA	TRBD1	TRBJ1-2	TRBV13	TGTGCCAGCAGCACCCGACAGGGGGCAAACTATGGCTACACCTTC	CASSTRQGANYGYTF
NA	TRBD2	TRBJ2-1	TRBV5-1	TGCGCCAGCAGCTACATAGCGGGATACAACAATGAGCAGTTCTTC	CASSYIAGYNNEQFF
NA	NA	TRBJ1-5	TRBV4-2	TGTGCCAGCAGCCAAGATTTCGGCGGGCAGCCCCAGCATTTT	CASSQDFGGQPQHF